This TCR beta chain was found in a study of long-term antiretroviral therapy in people with HIV (dated by TCRdb to between 2021 and 2023). For context, the study as a whole: The earliest samples were collected about a decade before the 2015 WHO recommendation for immediate ART, when ART was typically delayed until CD4 counts fell. A retrospective serial study tested whether changes in peripheral blood TRB repertoire composition and diversity were associated with ART initiation and durable HIV suppression. A total of over 150 cryopreserved PBMC samples came from a few dozen adults with confirmed HIV infection and were collected serially over a mean of roughly six years (range 1-12). Of the roughly 31 participants with HIV, ten to eleven were female. No cross-contamination during QIAcube processing was seen in test extractions of a monoclonal T-cell line run alongside 33 polyclonal samples.

Counted from cysteine to phenylalanine, this CDR3 has 13 amino acids. Only the CDR3 part of the read is kept: 39 bases, read in frame from the first base. Deletion took 2 bases off V and 3 bases off J, with a span of 9 bases between the germline ends. CDR1 and CDR2 are drawn from the germline V gene: SGDLS, YYNGEE. The study at large found these results: Because PBMC availability was limited, only the TCR beta chain was sequenced, with no alpha chain pairing. Expanded TRB clones identified before ART initiation dominated the repertoire at all time points, although this dominance fluctuated and declined in many PLHIV after ART. Starting ART was linked to a significant rise in TRB diversity, yet even after long-term ART the diversity remained significantly lower than in transplant donor controls. CDR3 length ranges in HIV repertoires were narrower than in controls, and network structure suggested an antigen-experienced repertoire with only a slight naive shift after ART. The samples were dated from the mid-2000s to the late 2010s, and the ART regimens that were used may be less effective than current ART regimens. Because pre-ART samples had limited cell numbers, unsorted PBMC were profiled rather than sorted CD4+ and CD8+ T cells. Inferences about post-ART repertoire changes are limited because no data were available on ART adherence, viral resistance or therapy changes.

Points on this clone: There is no known antigen for this receptor. No base-level quality is on record; no much larger clone is a single base apart.

To be included, a participant needed at least one PBMC sample from before ART initiation plus at least two post-ART samples. All participants with HIV were treated in the United States of America. Before DNA extraction, cryopreserved samples of roughly 1-10 million PBMC were thawed and washed. At the time of the earliest PBMC sample, participants with HIV were aged between about 23 and 55 years. Each participant contributed PBMC samples from 1-4 timepoints before ART initiation and 2-8 timepoints after ART initiation, with a median of 7 samples. Serial HIV viral load, CD4+ T-cell count, ART history and demographic data were obtained for every participant. Genomic DNA was extracted from unsorted PBMC with a Qiagen kit on a QIAcube, with processing performed in batches of 12 samples. Sequencing of the TRB variable region was done with the immunoSEQ hsTCRB v3.0 assay at survey level resolution. The target sequencing depth for TRB was roughly 40,000-55,000 T-cell genomes per sample. An Illumina MiSeq with a v3 150-cycle kit was used to sequence the pooled TRB libraries. For the original study's pipeline: Repertoire analysis was performed in R inside a reproducible Nextflow workflow that covered QC, data transformation and analysis. LymphoSeq2, an R package for exploring AIRR-Seq data, was used to implement the custom analyses. After excluding a few samples that yielded fewer than 5000 total TRB sequences, some 190 HIV repertoires remained for analysis. Among the 180 to 200 HIV repertoires that were kept, approximately 61 were collected before ART initiation and about 130 were collected after ART initiation. Repertoires were downsampled to 5000 TRB nucleotide sequences, with summary statistics averaged over 100 downsampling iterations. TRB sequences were retained for analysis only if CDR3 regions of at least seven amino acids were present. Diversity was assessed using a clonality score derived from Shannon entropy and using the Gini coefficient. In the repertoire networks, any two of the top 5000 CDR3 amino acid sequences were connected whenever the two sequences differed by an edit distance of one. Antigen specificity groups and MHC restriction were predicted for TRB CDR3 amino acid sequences with GLIPH2. Known CMV, EBV, HIV or tissue antigen associations were flagged by matching CDR3 amino acid sequences against VDJdb and McPAS-TCR. Pre-ART, post-ART and control groups were compared with Wilcoxon signed-rank tests and Holm-Bonferroni correction. TCRdb's version of the immuneACCESS table is confined to in-frame rearrangements and falls short of the full clone set. An unresolved V gene accounts for under half of the shortfall where checked; the remainder is of unknown origin. V, J and clone size reflect that table, while D and trimming were determined from the DNA. The sample table records 30,000 to 40,000 clones; about 93% of these occur just once. The ten most abundant clones make up 3.5% to 4.5% of the sample.

The clonotype originates from a woman aged 45 to 65 with HIV. This specimen was unsorted PBMCs, taken about 5.1 years after starting antiretroviral therapy. The chain links TRBV9 with TRBJ2-7, with the D segment possibly TRBD1 or TRBD2, each aligning over 5 bases. The CDR3 in this case is CASSVRDLYEQYF. The nucleotide sequence is given as TGTGCCAGCAGCGTCCGGGACCTCTACGAGCAGTACTTC.